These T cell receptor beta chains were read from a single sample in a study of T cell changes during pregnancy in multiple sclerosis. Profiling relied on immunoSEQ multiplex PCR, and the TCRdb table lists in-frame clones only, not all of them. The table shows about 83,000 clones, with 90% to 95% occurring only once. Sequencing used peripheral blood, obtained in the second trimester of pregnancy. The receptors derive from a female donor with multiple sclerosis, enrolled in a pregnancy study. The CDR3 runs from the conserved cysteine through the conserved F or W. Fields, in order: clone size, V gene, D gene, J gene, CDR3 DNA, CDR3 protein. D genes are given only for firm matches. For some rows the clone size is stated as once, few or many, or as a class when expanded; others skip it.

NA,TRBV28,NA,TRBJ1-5,TGTGCCAGCAGTTTTTCAGGGGCGTTCAATCAGCCCCAGCATTTT,CASSFSGAFNQPQHF
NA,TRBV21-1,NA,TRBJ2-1,TGTGCCAGCAGCAAACAGGGGTGGGGCGTTTTCGAGCAGTTCTTC,CASSKQGWGVFEQFF
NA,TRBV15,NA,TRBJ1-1,TGTGCCACCAGCAGAGAGCAGGGGAACACTGAAGCTTTCTTT,CATSREQGNTEAFF
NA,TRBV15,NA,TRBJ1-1,TGTGCCACCGGGGAGGCAGACACTGAAGCTTTCTTT,CATGEADTEAFF
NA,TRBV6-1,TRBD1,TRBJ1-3,TGTGCCAGTTTACAGGGGACGTCTGGAAACACCATATATTTT,CASLQGTSGNTIYF
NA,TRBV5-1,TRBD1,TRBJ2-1,TGCGCCAGCAGCTTAGTTTGGGACAGGGTGGTTGAAAATGAGCAGTTCTTC,CASSLVWDRVVENEQFF
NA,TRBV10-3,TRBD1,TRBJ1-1,TGTGCCATCAGAGGGACAGTGAACACTGAAGCTTTCTTT,CAIRGTVNTEAFF
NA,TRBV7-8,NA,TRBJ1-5,TGTGCCAGCAGCTTAAACTCCGGAGGGAGCAATCAGCCCCAGCATTTT,CASSLNSGGSNQPQHF
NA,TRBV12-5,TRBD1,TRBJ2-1,TGTGCTAGTGGTTTGAGTGCGACAGGGAATGAGCAGTTCTTC,CASGLSATGNEQFF
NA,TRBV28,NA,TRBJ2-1,TGTGCCAGCAGGGAATCAGGGGTACCCTACAATGAGCAGTTCTTC,CASRESGVPYNEQFF
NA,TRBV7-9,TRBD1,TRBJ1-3,TGTGCCAGCATCGACAGGGTAAATGGAAACACCATATATTTT,CASIDRVNGNTIYF
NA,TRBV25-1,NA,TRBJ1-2,TGTGCCAGCAGTGACTACAGAAAACCCTGTGGCTACACCTTC,CASSDYRKPCGYTF
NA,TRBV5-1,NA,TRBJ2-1,TGCGCCAGCAAAGGACAGAGCTCCTACAATGAGCAGTTCTTC,CASKGQSSYNEQFF
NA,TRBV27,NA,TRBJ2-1,TGTGCCAGCAAAAAACCTTCCAGGGGATCCGCTATATACAATGAGCAGTTCTTC,CASKKPSRGSAIYNEQFF
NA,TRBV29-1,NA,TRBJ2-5,TGCAGCGTTGCCGGGGGGCTAGAGACCCAGTACTTC,CSVAGGLETQYF
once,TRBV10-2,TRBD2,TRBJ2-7,TGCGCCAGCAGTGATGATAGGCTAGCGGGAGGGACAAGCTCCTACGAGCAGTACTTC,CASSDDRLAGGTSSYEQYF
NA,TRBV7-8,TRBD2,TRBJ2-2,TGTGCCAACTCCCCAGGACTAGCGGACACCGGGGAGCTGTTTTTT,CANSPGLADTGELFF
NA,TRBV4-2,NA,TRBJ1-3,TGTGCCAGCAGCCAAGATACGAGGGGGACTGGAAACACCATATATTTT,CASSQDTRGTGNTIYF
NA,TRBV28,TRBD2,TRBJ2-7,TGTGCCAGCAGTCCCCGGGGAGGGGCCTCCTACGAGCAGTACTTC,CASSPRGGASYEQYF
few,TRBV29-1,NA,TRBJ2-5,TGCAGCGTAGGGGGATCTTACGGCGCGGAGACCCAGTACTTC,CSVGGSYGAETQYF
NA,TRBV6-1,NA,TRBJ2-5,TGTGCCAGCAGGGTACTTAGCGGCCAAGAGACCCAGTACTTC,CASRVLSGQETQYF
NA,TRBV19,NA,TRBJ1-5,TGTGCCAGTATCCCTAGATCGGGGTATATTCAGCCCCAGCATTTT,CASIPRSGYIQPQHF
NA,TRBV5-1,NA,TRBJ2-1,TGCGCCAGCAGCTTTGGGACACCTTACAATGAGCAGTTCTTC,CASSFGTPYNEQFF
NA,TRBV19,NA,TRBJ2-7,TGTGCCAGTAGTATAGTAGACAGCTCCTTCTACGAGCAGTACTTC,CASSIVDSSFYEQYF
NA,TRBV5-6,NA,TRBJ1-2,TGTGCCAGCAGCTCTGCAGGCATGTACTATGGCTACACCTTC,CASSSAGMYYGYTF
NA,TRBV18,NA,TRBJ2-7,TGTGCCAGCTCACGAGTCGGGGACGAGCAGTACTTC,CASSRVGDEQYF
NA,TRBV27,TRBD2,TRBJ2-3,TGTGCCAGCAGTTTATTGCGGGGGACTAGCACAGATACGCAGTATTTT,CASSLLRGTSTDTQYF
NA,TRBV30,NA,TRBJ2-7,TGTGCCTGGAGTGGGACAGGGGGGACTAGCCGCTCCTACGAGCAGTACTTC,CAWSGTGGTSRSYEQYF
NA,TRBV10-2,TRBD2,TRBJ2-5,TGCGCCAGCAATCGGGAGCGGGAGAGGGAAGAGACCCAGTACTTC,CASNREREREETQYF
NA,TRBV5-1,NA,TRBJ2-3,TGCGCCAGCAGCTTGATTTCTAGCACAGATACGCAGTATTTT,CASSLISSTDTQYF
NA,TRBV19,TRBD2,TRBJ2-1,TGTGCCAGTAGTGAGACTAGCGGGAGGGCCATGTACAATGAGCAGTTCTTC,CASSETSGRAMYNEQFF
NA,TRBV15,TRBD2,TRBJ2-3,TGTGCCACCAATGATGGACTAGCGGGAGGCCCGGAGTATTTT,CATNDGLAGGPEYF
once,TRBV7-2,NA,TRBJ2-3,TGTGCCAGCGGCAGGGTCACAGATACGCAGTATTTT,CASGRVTDTQYF
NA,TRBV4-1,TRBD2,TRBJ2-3,TGCGCCAGCAGCCAAGATAGGGGACTAGGGCCAGATACGCAGTATTTT,CASSQDRGLGPDTQYF
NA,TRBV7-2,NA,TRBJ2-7,TGTGCCAGCAGCCCGGTCCTACAGGTCAACGAGCAGTACTTC,CASSPVLQVNEQYF
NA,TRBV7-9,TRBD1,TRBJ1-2,TGTGCCAGCAGCGCCGACAGGGGGCTAGGTGGCTACACCTTC,CASSADRGLGGYTF
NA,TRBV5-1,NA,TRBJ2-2,TGCGCCAGCAGCTTGGCTCGCGGGCACACCGGGGAGCTGTTTTTT,CASSLARGHTGELFF
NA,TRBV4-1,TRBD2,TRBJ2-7,TGCGCCGCGGGGGGGGAGAGCTCCTACGAGCAGTACTTC,CAAGGESSYEQYF
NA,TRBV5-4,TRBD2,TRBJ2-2,TGTGCCAGCAGCTTGGCTAGCGGGAGTTCGCACACCGGGGAGCTGTTTTTT,CASSLASGSSHTGELFF
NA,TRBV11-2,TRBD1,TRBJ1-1,TGTGCCAGCAGCCTCACAGGGGCCGGGAACACTGAAGCTTTCTTT,CASSLTGAGNTEAFF
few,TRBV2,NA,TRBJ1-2,TGTGCCAGCAGTGGGGGGGTCGTCTACACCTTC,CASSGGVVYTF
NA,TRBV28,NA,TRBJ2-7,TGTGCCAGCAGTTTCCCCGGGACTGTTGAGCAGTACTTC,CASSFPGTVEQYF
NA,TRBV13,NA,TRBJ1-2,TGTGCCAGCAGCTTTAAGGGAGCGAACTATGGCTACACCTTC,CASSFKGANYGYTF
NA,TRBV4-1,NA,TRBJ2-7,TGCGCCAGCAGCCAAGATTTACAGTTTTACGAGCAGTACTTC,CASSQDLQFYEQYF
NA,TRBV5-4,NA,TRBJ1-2,TGTGCCAGCAGCGTGGGACTCTCCTCCGGCTATGGCTACACCTTC,CASSVGLSSGYGYTF
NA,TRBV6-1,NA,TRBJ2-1,TGTGCCAGCAGTGAACAGGCTTTGAGCTCCTACAATGAGCAGTTCTTC,CASSEQALSSYNEQFF
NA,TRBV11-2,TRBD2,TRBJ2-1,TGTGCCAGCAGCTTAGATCTAATGAGCGGGAGCGGGAGGCGGCAGTTCTTC,CASSLDLMSGSGRRQFF
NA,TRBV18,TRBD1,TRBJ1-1,TGTGCCAGCTCACCAGGGACAGGGTACTACACTGAAGCTTTCTTT,CASSPGTGYYTEAFF
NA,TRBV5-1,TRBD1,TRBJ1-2,TGCGCCAGCCAAGCCGGGACAGGAGAGTATTACTATGGCTACACCTTC,CASQAGTGEYYYGYTF